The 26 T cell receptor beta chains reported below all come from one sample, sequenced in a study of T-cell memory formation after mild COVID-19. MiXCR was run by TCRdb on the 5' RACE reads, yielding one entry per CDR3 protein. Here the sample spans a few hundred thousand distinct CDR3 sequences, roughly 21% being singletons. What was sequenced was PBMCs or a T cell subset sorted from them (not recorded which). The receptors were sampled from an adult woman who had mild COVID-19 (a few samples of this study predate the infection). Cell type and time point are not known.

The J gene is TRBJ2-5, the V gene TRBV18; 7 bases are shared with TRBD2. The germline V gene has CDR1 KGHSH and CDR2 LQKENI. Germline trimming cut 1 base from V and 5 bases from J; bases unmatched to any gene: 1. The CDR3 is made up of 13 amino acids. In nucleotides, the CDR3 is TGTGCCAGCTCACCACGGGAGGGGGAGACCCAGTACTTC. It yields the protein CASSPREGETQYF.

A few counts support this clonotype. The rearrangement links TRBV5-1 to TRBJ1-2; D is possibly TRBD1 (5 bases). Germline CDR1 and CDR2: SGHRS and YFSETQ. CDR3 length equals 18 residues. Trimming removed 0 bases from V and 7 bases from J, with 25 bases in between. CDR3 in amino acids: CASSLAGSVPARQTGYTF. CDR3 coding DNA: TGCGCCAGCAGCTTGGCAGGGTCAGTCCCCGCGCGGCAGACTGGCTACACCTTC.

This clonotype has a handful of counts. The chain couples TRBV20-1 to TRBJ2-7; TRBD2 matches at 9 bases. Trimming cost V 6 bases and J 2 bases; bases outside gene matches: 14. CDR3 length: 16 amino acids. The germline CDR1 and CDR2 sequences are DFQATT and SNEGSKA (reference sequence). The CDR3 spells CSAPGLAAAHPYEQYF. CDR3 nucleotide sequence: TGCAGTGCCCCGGGACTAGCTGCAGCCCATCCCTACGAGCAGTACTTC.

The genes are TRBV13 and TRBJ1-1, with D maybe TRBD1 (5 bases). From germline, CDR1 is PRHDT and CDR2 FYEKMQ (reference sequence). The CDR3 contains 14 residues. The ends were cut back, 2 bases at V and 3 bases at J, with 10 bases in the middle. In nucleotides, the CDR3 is TGTGCCAGCAGCTTACAGGGTGGGTACACTGAAGCTTTCTTT. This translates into CASSLQGGYTEAFF.

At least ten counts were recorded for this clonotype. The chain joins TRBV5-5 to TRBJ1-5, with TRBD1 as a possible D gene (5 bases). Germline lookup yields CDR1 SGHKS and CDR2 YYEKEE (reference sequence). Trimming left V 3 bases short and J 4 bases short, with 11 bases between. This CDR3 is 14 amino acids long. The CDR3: CASSYRDGNQPQHF. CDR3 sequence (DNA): TGTGCCAGCAGCTACCGGGACGGAAATCAGCCCCAGCATTTT. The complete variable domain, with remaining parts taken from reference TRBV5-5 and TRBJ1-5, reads DAGVTQSPTHLIKTRGQQVTLRCSPISGHKSVSWYQQVLGQGPQFIFQYYEKEERGRGNFPDRFSARQFPNYSSELNVNALLLGDSALYLCASSYRDGNQPQHFGDGTRLSIL.

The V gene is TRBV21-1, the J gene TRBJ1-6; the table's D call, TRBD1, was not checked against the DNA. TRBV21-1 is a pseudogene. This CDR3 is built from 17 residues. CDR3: CASSLGGQGANNSPLHF. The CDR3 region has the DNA TGTGCCAGCAGCCTGGGGGGACAGGGTGCTAATAATTCACCCCTCCACTTT.

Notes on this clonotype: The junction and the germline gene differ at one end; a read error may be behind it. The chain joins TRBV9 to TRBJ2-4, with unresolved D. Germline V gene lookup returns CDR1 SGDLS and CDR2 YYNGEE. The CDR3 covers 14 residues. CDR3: CASSVQSLQSPLHF. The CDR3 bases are TGTGCCAGCAGCGTACAGAGCCTGCAAAGCCCTCTCCACTTC.

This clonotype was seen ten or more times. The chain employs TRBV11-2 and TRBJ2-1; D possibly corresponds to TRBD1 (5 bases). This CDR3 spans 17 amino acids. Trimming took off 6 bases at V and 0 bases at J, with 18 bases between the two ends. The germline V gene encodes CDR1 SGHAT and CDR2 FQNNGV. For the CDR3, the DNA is TGTGCCAGCAGTGCCTATCCGACAGAAAGCTCCTACAATGAGCAGTTCTTC. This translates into CASSAYPTESSYNEQFF.

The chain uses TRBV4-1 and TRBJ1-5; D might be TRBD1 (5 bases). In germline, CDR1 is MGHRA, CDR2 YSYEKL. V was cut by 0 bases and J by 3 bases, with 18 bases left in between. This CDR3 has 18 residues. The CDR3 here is CASSQDSGARGPNQPQHF. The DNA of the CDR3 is TGCGCCAGCAGCCAAGATAGTGGGGCGCGGGGACCCAATCAGCCCCAGCATTTT.

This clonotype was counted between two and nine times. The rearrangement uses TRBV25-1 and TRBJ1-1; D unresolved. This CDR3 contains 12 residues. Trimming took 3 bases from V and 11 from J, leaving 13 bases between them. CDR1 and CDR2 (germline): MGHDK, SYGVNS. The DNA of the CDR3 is TGTGCCAGCAGTGATAGTACCTCTCGGGCTTTCTTT. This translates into CASSDSTSRAFF.

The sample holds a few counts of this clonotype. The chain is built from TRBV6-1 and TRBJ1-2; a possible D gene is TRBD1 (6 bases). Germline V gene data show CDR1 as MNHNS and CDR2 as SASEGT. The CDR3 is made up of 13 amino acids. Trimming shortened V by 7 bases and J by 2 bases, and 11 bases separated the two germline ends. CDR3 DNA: TGTGCCAGCAATCCAACAGGGAACTATGGCTACACCTTC. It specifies CASNPTGNYGYTF.

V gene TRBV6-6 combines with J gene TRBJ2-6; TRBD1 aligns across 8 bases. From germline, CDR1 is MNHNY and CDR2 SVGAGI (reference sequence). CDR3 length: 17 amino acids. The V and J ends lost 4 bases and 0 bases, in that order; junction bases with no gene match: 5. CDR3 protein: CASSSRDRYSGANVLTF. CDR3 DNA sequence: TGTGCCAGCAGTTCCCGGGACAGGTACTCTGGGGCCAACGTCCTGACTTTC.

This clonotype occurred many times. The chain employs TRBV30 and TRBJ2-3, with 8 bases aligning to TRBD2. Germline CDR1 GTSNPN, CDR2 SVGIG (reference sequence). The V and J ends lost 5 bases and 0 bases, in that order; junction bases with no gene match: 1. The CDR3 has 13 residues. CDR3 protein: CAWERESTDTQYF. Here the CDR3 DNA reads TGTGCCTGGGAGCGGGAGAGCACAGATACGCAGTATTTT.

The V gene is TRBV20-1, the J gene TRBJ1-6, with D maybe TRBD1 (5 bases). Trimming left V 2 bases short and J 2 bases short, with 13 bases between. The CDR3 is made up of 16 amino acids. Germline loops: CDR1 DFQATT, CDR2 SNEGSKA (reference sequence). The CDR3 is CSARLGQSTYNSPLHF. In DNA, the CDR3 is TGCAGTGCTAGATTGGGGCAGTCTACCTATAATTCACCCCTCCACTTT.

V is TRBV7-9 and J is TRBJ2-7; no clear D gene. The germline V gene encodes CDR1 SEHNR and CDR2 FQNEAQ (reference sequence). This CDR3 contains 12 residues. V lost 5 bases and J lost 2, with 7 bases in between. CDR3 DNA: TGTGCCAGCAGCCAGCGACCCTACGAGCAGTACTTC. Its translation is CASSQRPYEQYF.

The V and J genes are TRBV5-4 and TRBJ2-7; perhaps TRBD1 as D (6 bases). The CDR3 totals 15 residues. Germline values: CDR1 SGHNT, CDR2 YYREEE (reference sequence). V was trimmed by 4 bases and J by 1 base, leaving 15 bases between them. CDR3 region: CASSPNRDRSYEQYF. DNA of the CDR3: TGTGCCAGCAGCCCGAACAGGGACCGTTCCTACGAGCAGTACTTC.

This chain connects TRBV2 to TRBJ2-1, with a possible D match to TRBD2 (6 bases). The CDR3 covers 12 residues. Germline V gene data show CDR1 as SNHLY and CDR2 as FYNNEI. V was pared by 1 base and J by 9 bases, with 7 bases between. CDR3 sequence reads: CASSEGGGEQFF. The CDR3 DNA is TGTGCCAGCAGTGAAGGGGGAGGTGAGCAGTTCTTC.

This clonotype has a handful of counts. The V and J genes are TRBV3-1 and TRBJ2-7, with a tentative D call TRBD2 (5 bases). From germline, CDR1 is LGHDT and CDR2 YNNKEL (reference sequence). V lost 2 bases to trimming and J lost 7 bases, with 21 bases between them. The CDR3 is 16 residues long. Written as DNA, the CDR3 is TGTGCCAGCAGCCAATTGTTTCGAGGGCCCACAACTGAGCAGTACTTC. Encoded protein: CASSQLFRGPTTEQYF.

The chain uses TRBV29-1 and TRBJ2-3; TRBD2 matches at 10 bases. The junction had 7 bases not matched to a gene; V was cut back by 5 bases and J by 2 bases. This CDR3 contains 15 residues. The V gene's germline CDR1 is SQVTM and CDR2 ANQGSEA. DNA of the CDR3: TGCAGCGTTTCCGCAGCGGGAGGGACCACAGATACGCAGTATTTT. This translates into CSVSAAGGTTDTQYF.

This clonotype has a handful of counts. The CDR3: CASSTRTSGRGDTQYF. In DNA form, the CDR3 reads TGTGCCAGCAGTACTAGGACTAGCGGGAGGGGAGATACGCAGTATTTT. The rearrangement joins TRBV6-5 to TRBJ2-3; 15 bases are shared with TRBD2. CDR1 and CDR2 from the germline V gene are MNHEY and SVGAGI. The CDR3 is made up of 16 amino acids. V lost 5 bases and J lost 5; bases outside the gene matches: 5.

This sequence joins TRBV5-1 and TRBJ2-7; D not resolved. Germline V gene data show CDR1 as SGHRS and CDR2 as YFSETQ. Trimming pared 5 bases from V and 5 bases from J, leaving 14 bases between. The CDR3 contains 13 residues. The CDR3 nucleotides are TGCGCCAGCAGTGACTCCCTTGGAGACGAGCAGTACTTC. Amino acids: CASSDSLGDEQYF.

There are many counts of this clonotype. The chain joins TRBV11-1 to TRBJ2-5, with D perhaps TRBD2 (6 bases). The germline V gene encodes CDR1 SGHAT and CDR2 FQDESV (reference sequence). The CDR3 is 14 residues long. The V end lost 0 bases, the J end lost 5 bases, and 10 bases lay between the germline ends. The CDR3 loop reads CASSLAGGSETQYF. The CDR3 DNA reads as TGTGCCAGCAGCTTAGCTGGGGGGTCGGAGACCCAGTACTTC.

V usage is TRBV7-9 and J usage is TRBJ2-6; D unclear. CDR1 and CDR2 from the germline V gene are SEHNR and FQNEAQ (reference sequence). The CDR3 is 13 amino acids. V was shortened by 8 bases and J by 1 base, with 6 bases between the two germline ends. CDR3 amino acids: CASDGSGANVLTF. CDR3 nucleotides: TGTGCCAGCGATGGGTCTGGGGCCAACGTCCTGACTTTC.

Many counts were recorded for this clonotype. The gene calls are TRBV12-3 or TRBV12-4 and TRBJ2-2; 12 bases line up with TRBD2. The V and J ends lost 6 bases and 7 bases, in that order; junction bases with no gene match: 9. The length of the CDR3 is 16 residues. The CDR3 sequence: CASSPRTSGVGGELFF. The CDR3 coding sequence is TGTGCCAGCAGCCCCAGGACTAGCGGGGTTGGCGGGGAGCTGTTTTTT.

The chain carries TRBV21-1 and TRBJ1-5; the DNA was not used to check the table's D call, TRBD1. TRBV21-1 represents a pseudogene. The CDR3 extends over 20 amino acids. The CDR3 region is CASSGTDRTGGITSNQPQHF. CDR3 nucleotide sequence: TGTGCCAGCAGCGGTACAGATCGGACAGGGGGGATAACAAGCAATCAGCCCCAGCATTTT.

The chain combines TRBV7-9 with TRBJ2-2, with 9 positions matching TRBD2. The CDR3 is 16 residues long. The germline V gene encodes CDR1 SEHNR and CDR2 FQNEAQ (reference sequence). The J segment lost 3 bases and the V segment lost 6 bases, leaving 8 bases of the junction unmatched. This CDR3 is CASSLTSGWHTGELFF. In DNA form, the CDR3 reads TGTGCCAGCAGTCTAACTAGCGGGTGGCACACCGGGGAGCTGTTTTTT. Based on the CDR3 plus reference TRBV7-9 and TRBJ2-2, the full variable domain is DTGVSQNPRHKITKRGQNVTFRCDPISEHNRLYWYRQTLGQGPEFLTYFQNEAQLEKSRLLSDRFSAERPKGSFSTLEIQRTEQGDSAMYLCASSLTSGWHTGELFFGEGSRLTVL.